The 29 T cell receptor beta chains below come from one sample, sequenced in a study of T cell responses to AZD1222 COVID-19 vaccine (dated by TCRdb to the early 2020s). According to the study, the label for this sample's time point signals: baseline before first vaccination. Library generation was performed with the immunoSEQ multiplex PCR assay. TCRdb holds this immuneACCESS table with in-frame rearrangements only. Some clones are missing; in checked studies, unresolved V genes explain under half, and the rest has no known cause. The sample table shows 110,000 to 150,000 clones, and roughly 90% are seen once. The biggest ten clones account for around 1.7% of the sample. The material was peripheral blood, obtained on day 0 of AZD1222 vaccination. The receptors here all came from an adult in good health.

The chain has TRBV3-1 (or the pseudogene TRBV3-2) and TRBJ1-1; 10 positions match TRBD1. V shed 4 bases and J 4 bases; nucleotides not matched to a gene: 0. CDR1 is LGHDT and CDR2 is YNNKEL in the germline V gene (reference sequence). The CDR3 extends over 13 amino acids. CDR3 amino acids: CASSRQGATEAFF. CDR3 coding DNA: TGTGCCAGCAGCCGACAGGGGGCCACTGAAGCTTTCTTT.

The chain couples TRBV5-1 to TRBJ1-2, with a possible D match to TRBD1 (5 bases). The CDR3 is made up of 13 amino acids. V lost 0 bases to trimming and J lost 8 bases, with 11 bases between them. CDR1 and CDR2 from the germline V gene are SGHRS and YFSETQ. For the CDR3, the DNA is TGCGCCAGCAGCTTGGCAGGGCAGAGAGGCTACACCTTC. Residues: CASSLAGQRGYTF.

This clone has more than one count but fewer than ten. The chain links TRBV2 to TRBJ1-5; possibly TRBD1 for D (6 bases). V was clipped by 2 bases and J by 6 bases, with 11 bases between them. The CDR3 totals 14 residues. Germline assignment: CDR1 SNHLY and CDR2 FYNNEI. The CDR3 nucleotides read TGTGCCAGCAGTGAACGGGACAATCGTCAGCCCCAGCATTTT. Translated, it gives CASSERDNRQPQHF. The full variable domain, in which reference TRBV2 and TRBJ1-5 provide the parts outside the CDR3, is EPEVTQTPSHQVTQMGQEVILRCVPISNHLYFYWYRQILGQKVEFLVSFYNNEISEKSEIFDDQFSVERPDGSNFTLKIRSTKLEDSAMYFCASSERDNRQPQHFGDGTRLSIL.

The V gene is TRBV5-5, the J gene TRBJ1-6; D unresolved. The germline V gene has CDR1 SGHKS and CDR2 YYEKEE (reference sequence). This CDR3 has 16 residues. Deletions cut 4 bases from V and 2 bases from J, with 13 bases between. In DNA, the CDR3 is TGTGCCAGCAGCCCCGGAGGGAGCCCCTATAATTCACCCCTCCACTTT. Protein sequence: CASSPGGSPYNSPLHF.

CDR3 bases: TGTGCCACCAGTGATTCCCCCTCCGGACCCAACACCGGGGAGCTGTTTTTT. This gives the protein CATSDSPSGPNTGELFF. J is TRBJ2-2 and V is TRBV24-1, with D unresolved. CDR3 length: 17 residues. V dropped 2 bases and J dropped 2 bases, with 14 bases sitting between them. Germline-derived CDR1 and CDR2 are KGHDR and SFDVKD.

The chain couples TRBV12-3 or TRBV12-4 to TRBJ1-2, with D hard to call. The CDR3 covers 12 residues. Trimming removed 6 bases from V and 1 base from J, with 6 bases in between. This CDR3 reads CASRQNNYGYTF. CDR3 nucleotides: TGTGCCAGCAGGCAGAATAACTATGGCTACACCTTC.

The chain joins TRBV11-2 to TRBJ2-7; D possibly corresponds to TRBD1 (5 bases). Germline CDR1 is SGHAT and CDR2 is FQNNGV. The CDR3 consists of 15 residues. V lost 1 base and J lost 3, with 13 bases in between. Here the CDR3 reads CASSLGVGEGYEQYF. CDR3 nucleotide sequence: TGTGCCAGCAGCTTAGGTGTAGGGGAAGGCTACGAGCAGTACTTC.

This clone was counted a single time. The chain has TRBV2 and TRBJ1-1; D remains unclear. Trimming removed 6 bases at V and 1 base at J, with 6 bases between. Germline-derived CDR1 and CDR2 are SNHLY and FYNNEI. This CDR3 spans 12 amino acids. CDR3 amino acids: CASRRQNTEAFF. The CDR3 DNA sequence: TGTGCCAGCAGGAGACAGAACACTGAAGCTTTCTTT.

This clone has a single count. The genes are TRBV4-2 and TRBJ2-2; D is unclear. V lost 0 bases to trimming and J lost 6 bases, with 11 bases between them. This CDR3 region has 15 residues. The germline CDR1 and CDR2 sequences are LGHNA and YNFKEQ. CDR3: CASSQEAGAAGELFF. In nucleotides, the CDR3 is TGTGCCAGCAGCCAAGAAGCAGGCGCGGCCGGGGAGCTGTTTTTT.

The chain links TRBV7-9 to TRBJ2-7; D perhaps matches TRBD1 (8 bases). The CDR3 runs 16 residues. The V and J ends lost 5 bases and 0 bases respectively, with 17 bases between them. In germline, CDR1 is SEHNR, CDR2 FQNEAQ (reference sequence). In DNA form, the CDR3 reads TGTGCCAGCAGCCGTTTGGGGGGGACAGGCTCCTACGAGCAGTACTTC. Amino acid sequence: CASSRLGGTGSYEQYF. Based on the CDR3 plus reference TRBV7-9 and TRBJ2-7, the full variable domain is DTGVSQNPRHKITKRGQNVTFRCDPISEHNRLYWYRQTLGQGPEFLTYFQNEAQLEKSRLLSDRFSAERPKGSFSTLEIQRTEQGDSAMYLCASSRLGGTGSYEQYFGPGTRLTVT.

This chain connects TRBV28 to TRBJ1-2, with 7 bases fitting TRBD1. CDR3 size: 14 residues. V was clipped by 5 bases and J by 8 bases; unmatched bases: 11. The germline CDR1 and CDR2 sequences are MDHEN and SYDVKM. The chain's CDR3 is CASSQTGKAGGYTF. The CDR3, as DNA: TGTGCCAGCAGTCAGACAGGGAAAGCAGGAGGCTACACCTTC.

The chain combines TRBV18 with TRBJ2-1; D is undetermined. Germline V gives CDR1 KGHSH, CDR2 LQKENI. This CDR3 region has 13 residues. V gave up 2 bases and J gave up 7 bases, with 9 bases separating them. The CDR3 nucleotides read TGTGCCAGCTCACCATACGCGTGGAATGAGCAGTTCTTC. This codes for CASSPYAWNEQFF.

The rearrangement joins TRBV9 to TRBJ1-6; tentative D call: TRBD1 (6 bases). The V end lost 4 bases, the J end lost 11 bases, and 13 bases lay between the germline ends. CDR1 is SGDLS and CDR2 is YYNGEE in the germline V gene. The CDR3 covers 13 residues. CDR3 coding DNA: TGTGCCAGCAGCCCTAGGGGGGGAGCACCCCTCCACTTT. It encodes CASSPRGGAPLHF.

The genes are TRBV5-6 and TRBJ1-5, with D possibly being TRBD1 (6 bases). Between the trimmed V and J ends, which lost 2 bases and 0 bases, there was a span of 12 bases. CDR3 size: 16 residues. The germline V gene has CDR1 SGHDT and CDR2 YYEEEE. CDR3 sequence reads: CASSFGTLYSNQPQHF. CDR3 DNA sequence: TGTGCCAGCAGCTTTGGGACACTCTATAGCAATCAGCCCCAGCATTTT.

V gene TRBV27 combines with J gene TRBJ2-3; D may be TRBD1 (6 bases). Deletions cut 5 bases from V and 1 base from J, with 16 bases between. The germline CDR1 and CDR2 sequences are MNHEY and SMNVEV (reference sequence). The CDR3 sequence is 16 residues long. The CDR3 DNA follows: TGTGCCAGCAGTCCACAGGGCCTTTATCGCACAGATACGCAGTATTTT. Translated, it gives CASSPQGLYRTDTQYF.

The genes are TRBV6-5 and TRBJ1-2; no firm D call. The V gene's germline CDR1 is MNHEY and CDR2 SVGAGI. CDR3 length: 13 residues. V dropped 6 bases and J dropped 2 bases, with 10 bases sitting between them. CDR3 coding DNA: TGTGCCAGCAGACCCGGGATAAACTATGGCTACACCTTC. This codes for CASRPGINYGYTF.

V usage is TRBV10-3 and J usage is TRBJ2-1, with TRBD1 matching over 7 bases. V lost 6 bases, J lost 10 bases, and 15 bases stayed unmatched. The CDR3 extends over 15 amino acids. Germline lookup yields CDR1 ENHRY and CDR2 SYGVKD. The CDR3 DNA reads TGTGCCATCAGGACGACAGGGATTGGCCGACCAGAGCAGTTCTTC. Its protein is CAIRTTGIGRPEQFF.

This sequence joins TRBV7-7 and TRBJ2-6; D is ambiguous. Germline V lookup: CDR1 SSHAT, CDR2 FNYEAQ (reference sequence). The CDR3 extends over 15 amino acids. Trimming stripped 0 bases from V and 4 bases from J, with 7 bases between. Here the CDR3 DNA reads TGTGCCAGCAGCTTAGCTTTGGGGGGGGCCAACGTCCTGACTTTC. Its protein is CASSLALGGANVLTF.

With respect to this clone: The same CDR3 also results from other DNA sequences found in this sample. The genes are TRBV5-1 and TRBJ2-2; D unresolved. Germline CDR1 and CDR2: SGHRS and YFSETQ. CDR3 length: 14 amino acids. Trimming shortened V by 0 bases and J by 2 bases, and 5 bases separated the two germline ends. For the CDR3, the DNA is TGCGCCAGCAGCTTGGCCCTTAACACCGGGGAGCTGTTTTTT. Amino acid sequence: CASSLALNTGELFF. Variable domain in full (rest from reference TRBV5-1 and TRBJ2-2): KAGVTQTPRYLIKTRGQQVTLSCSPISGHRSVSWYQQTPGQGLQFLFEYFSETQRNKGNFPGRFSGRQFSNSRSEMNVSTLELGDSALYLCASSLALNTGELFFGEGSRLTVL.

The V and J genes are TRBV18 and TRBJ1-1; D is undetermined. Trimming removed 1 base at V and 8 bases at J, with 14 bases between. Germline V gene data show CDR1 as KGHSH and CDR2 as LQKENI. This CDR3 has 14 residues. The DNA for the CDR3 is TGTGCCAGCTCACCACGATTTGGGAACAAGGAAGCTTTCTTT. Translated, it gives CASSPRFGNKEAFF.

The chain couples TRBV27 to TRBJ1-5; TRBD1 matches at 11 bases. The CDR3 runs to 16 residues. CDR1 and CDR2 from the germline V gene are MNHEY and SMNVEV (reference sequence). With V trimmed by 7 bases and J by 0 bases, 5 bases remained unmatched. The DNA for the CDR3 is TGTGCCAGCAAACGGACAGGGGGCCCTAGCAATCAGCCCCAGCATTTT. Translating gives CASKRTGGPSNQPQHF.

The CDR3 DNA reads TGTGCCAGCAGCCCACGACAGGAGGAGCAGTACTTC. Amino acids: CASSPRQEEQYF. The rearrangement joins TRBV28 to TRBJ2-7; tentative D call: TRBD1 (6 bases). Trimming removed 6 bases from V and 7 bases from J, with 13 bases in between. The germline gives CDR1 MDHEN, CDR2 SYDVKM. The CDR3 spans 12 residues.

V is TRBV6-1 and J is TRBJ1-6; D not certain. With 2 bases removed from V and 8 bases from J, the gap between germline ends came to 10 bases. From germline, CDR1 is MNHNS and CDR2 SASEGT. This CDR3 has 14 amino acids. CDR3 nucleotide sequence: TGTGCCAGCAGTGAACAGGACCAACATTCACCCCTCCACTTT. It is translated as CASSEQDQHSPLHF.

The rearrangement joins TRBV5-4 to TRBJ1-6; D is perhaps TRBD1 (6 bases). V gave up 1 base and J gave up 7 bases, with 12 bases separating them. The CDR3 extends over 15 amino acids. Per germline, CDR1 SGHNT and CDR2 YYREEE (reference sequence). CDR3 nucleotide sequence: TGTGCCAGCAGCTTGATGGCAGGGGCGAATTCACCCCTCCACTTT. Protein: CASSLMAGANSPLHF.

This clone was seen just once. This chain connects TRBV11-3 to TRBJ2-1; D not certain. CDR1 SGHNT and CDR2 YENEEA come from the germline V gene. This CDR3 spans 12 amino acids. V lost 2 bases and J 10 bases, leaving 9 bases between the germline ends. The CDR3: CASSLISSEQFF. DNA of the CDR3: TGTGCCAGCAGCTTAATAAGTTCGGAGCAGTTCTTC.

The chain couples TRBV7-9 to TRBJ1-6; D unresolved. In germline, CDR1 is SEHNR, CDR2 FQNEAQ (reference sequence). V was pared by 6 bases and J by 10 bases, with 13 bases between. This CDR3 is built from 13 residues. The CDR3 loop is CASSRGVRSPLHF. The CDR3 DNA reads TGTGCCAGCAGTCGCGGGGTAAGGTCACCCCTCCACTTT. The variable domain in full, completed from reference TRBV7-9 and TRBJ1-6, reads DTGVSQNPRHKITKRGQNVTFRCDPISEHNRLYWYRQTLGQGPEFLTYFQNEAQLEKSRLLSDRFSAERPKGSFSTLEIQRTEQGDSAMYLCASSRGVRSPLHFGNGTRLTVT.

V gene TRBV6-6 combines with J gene TRBJ2-1; D unresolved. This CDR3 comprises 16 residues. Germline CDR1 reads MNHNY; CDR2 reads SVGAGI (reference sequence). The ends were cut back, 0 bases at V and 7 bases at J, with 16 bases in the middle. CDR3 loop: CASSYSPSIPENEQFF. CDR3 nucleotides: TGTGCCAGCAGTTACTCTCCCAGTATTCCCGAGAATGAGCAGTTCTTC.

V and J are TRBV5-1 and TRBJ2-3; TRBD2 aligns across 9 bases. Trimming at V came to 0 bases and at J to 3 bases, leaving 5 bases not matched to a gene. CDR1 is SGHRS, CDR2 YFSETQ, per germline. The CDR3 runs to 16 residues. This CDR3 reads CASSLGLAAATDTQYF. CDR3 DNA sequence: TGCGCCAGCAGCTTGGGACTAGCGGCTGCAACAGATACGCAGTATTTT.

The V gene is TRBV5-4, the J gene TRBJ1-4, with TRBD1 matching over 9 bases. The CDR3 sequence is 15 residues long. Looked up from germline, CDR1 is SGHNT and CDR2 is YYREEE (reference sequence). V trimming: 2 bases; J trimming: 7 bases; junction bases outside the gene matches: 6. The CDR3 protein is CASSFLDRGGEKLFF. CDR3 nucleotide sequence: TGTGCCAGCAGCTTCCTGGACAGGGGCGGTGAAAAACTGTTTTTT.